A selection of T cell receptor beta chains follows, all from one sample in a study of T cells in Graves' hyperthyroidism and ophthalmopathy. Via MiXCR, TCRdb re-called the multiplex PCR reads, giving one row per CDR3 protein. The sample consists of about 590,000 distinct CDR3 sequences, 15% to 19% of them appearing once. The sequencing input was blood. The receptors were gathered from a woman between 25 and 40 years old with Graves' hyperthyroidism. The CDR3 runs from the conserved cysteine through the conserved F or W. A D gene is named only where the DNA matches it firmly. Clone size is not always given. Where it is, it says once, few, many or a class for expanded clones.

d_call | clone_size | j_call | v_call | cdr3_aa | cdr3_nt
TRBD2 | - | TRBJ2-7 | TRBV20-1 | CSASAGTSGRGSYEQYF | TGCAGTGCTTCCGCGGGGACTAGCGGGAGGGGGTCCTACGAGCAGTACTTC
- | few | TRBJ1-5 | TRBV18 | CASSQTTEANQPQHF | TGTGCCAGCTCACAGACAACAGAAGCCAATCAGCCCCAGCATTTT
- | few | TRBJ2-3 | TRBV10-3 | CAISAPSADTQYF | TGTGCCATCAGTGCGCCCTCGGCAGATACGCAGTATTTT
- | few | TRBJ1-5 | TRBV9 | CASSVKLTEQNSNQPQHF | TGTGCCAGCAGCGTAAAGCTGACAGAACAGAATAGCAATCAGCCCCAGCATTTT
- | - | TRBJ1-2 | TRBV12-3/TRBV12-4 | CASSPDTMNYGYTF | TGTGCCAGCAGTCCGGACACTATGAACTATGGCTACACCTTC
- | - | TRBJ2-7 | TRBV6-1 | CASGRGGSVRSYEQYF | TGTGCCAGCGGCCGGGGAGGCAGCGTGAGAAGCTACGAGCAGTACTTC
- | few | TRBJ2-3 | TRBV4-3 | CASSTHRERDTQYF | TGCGCCAGCAGCACGCACAGGGAACGAGATACGCAGTATTTT
- | many | TRBJ2-3 | TRBV20-1 | CSARAPTGAPGTQYF | TGCAGTGCTAGGGCCCCGACGGGAGCCCCGGGTACGCAGTATTTT
- | many | TRBJ1-1 | TRBV29-1 | CSVGKVGTEAFF | TGCAGCGTTGGAAAGGTCGGCACTGAAGCTTTCTTT
- | - | TRBJ1-5 | TRBV7-2 | CASSSNRVSNQPQHF | TGTGCCAGCAGCTCGAACAGGGTGAGCAATCAGCCCCAGCATTTT
TRBD1 | few | TRBJ2-2 | TRBV2 | CASKDRGANTGELFF | TGTGCCAGCAAGGACAGGGGGGCGAACACCGGGGAGCTGTTTTTT
TRBD1 | many | TRBJ2-5 | TRBV29-1 | CSVGQGARETQYF | TGCAGCGTTGGACAGGGGGCGCGAGAGACCCAGTACTTC
TRBD2 | many | TRBJ2-3 | TRBV7-3 | CASSPSGFFTDTQYF | TGTGCCAGCAGCCCTAGCGGGTTTTTCACAGATACGCAGTATTTT
TRBD2 | many | TRBJ2-7 | TRBV20-1 | CSAEPSGNSYEQYF | TGCAGTGCTGAGCCTAGCGGGAACTCCTACGAGCAGTACTTC
- | many | TRBJ1-1 | TRBV7-2 | CASSSTGLRTEAFF | TGTGCCAGCAGTTCGACGGGGCTGAGGACTGAAGCTTTCTTT
- | many | TRBJ1-3 | TRBV28 | CATWQSGTIYF | TGTGCCACTTGGCAGAGTGGCACCATATATTTT
- | many | TRBJ2-1 | TRBV5-1 | CASSPQVSGSYNEQFF | TGCGCCAGCAGCCCCCAGGTGAGCGGCTCCTACAATGAGCAGTTCTTC
- | - | TRBJ2-5 | TRBV5-1 | CASSLEARAAETQYF | TGCGCCAGCAGCTTGGAAGCCAGGGCGGCAGAGACCCAGTACTTC
TRBD1 | - | TRBJ1-5 | TRBV6-2/TRBV6-3 | CASSPVTGVNQPQHF | TGTGCCAGCAGTCCTGTCACAGGGGTCAATCAGCCCCAGCATTTT
- | - | TRBJ1-2 | TRBV20-1 | CSARDPGVSYGYTF | TGCAGTGCTAGAGATCCAGGGGTGAGCTATGGCTACACCTTC
- | - | TRBJ2-5 | TRBV5-1 | CASSLASTSGGETQYF | TGCGCCAGCAGCTTGGCCTCCACTAGTGGTGGGGAGACCCAGTACTTC
- | many | TRBJ2-5 | TRBV6-5 | CASSYSSPAGPKETQYF | TGTGCCAGCAGTTACTCGTCCCCTGCAGGGCCGAAAGAGACCCAGTACTTC
- | many | TRBJ2-7 | TRBV13 | CASSPRGQGYYEQYF | TGTGCCAGCAGCCCTAGAGGCCAGGGGTATTACGAGCAGTACTTC
- | many | TRBJ1-4 | TRBV20-1 | CSARDRAAGDEKLFF | TGCAGTGCTAGAGATCGGGCAGCAGGGGATGAAAAACTGTTTTTT
- | many | TRBJ2-1 | TRBV12-3/TRBV12-4 | CASSLTNNEQFF | TGTGCCAGCAGTTTGACTAACAATGAGCAGTTCTTC
- | many | TRBJ1-5 | TRBV7-9 | CASSLQGPGQPQHF | TGTGCCAGCAGTTTACAGGGTCCTGGGCAGCCCCAGCATTTT
TRBD1 | once | TRBJ2-4 | TRBV15 | CATSMTGYQAKNIQYF | TGTGCCACCAGCATGACAGGGTATCAGGCCAAAAACATTCAGTACTTC
TRBD1 | - | TRBJ2-2 | TRBV11-1 | CASRPGTAKTGELFF | TGTGCCAGCAGACCAGGGACAGCCAAAACCGGGGAGCTGTTTTTT
TRBD2 | many | TRBJ2-1 | TRBV27 | CATSRGLAGYNEQFF | TGTGCCACCTCACGAGGACTAGCGGGTTACAATGAGCAGTTCTTC
- | - | TRBJ1-3 | TRBV7-6 | CASSLASRAGNTIYF | TGTGCCAGCAGCTTAGCGTCACGGGCTGGAAACACCATATATTTT
TRBD2 | many | TRBJ2-1 | TRBV28 | CASSLYGASGTFATIEQFF | TGTGCCAGCAGTTTATACGGTGCTAGCGGGACGTTTGCAACGATTGAGCAGTTCTTC
TRBD2 | - | TRBJ2-7 | TRBV6-2/TRBV6-3 | CASTYGLAGAGEQYF | TGTGCCAGCACCTACGGACTAGCGGGAGCCGGGGAGCAGTACTTC
- | many | TRBJ2-3 | TRBV28 | CASSPYKFTGHKGYAHTDTQYF | TGTGCCAGCAGCCCCTACAAGTTCACCGGACATAAGGGGTACGCACACACAGATACGCAGTATTTT
- | - | TRBJ2-2 | TRBV15 | CATSRQISPNTGELFF | TGTGCCACCAGCAGACAGATCAGTCCGAACACCGGGGAGCTGTTTTTT
- | many | TRBJ1-1 | TRBV12-3/TRBV12-4 | CASSLASGSRGTEAFF | TGTGCCAGCAGTTTAGCGTCTGGGTCCCGGGGAACTGAAGCTTTCTTT
TRBD1 | few | TRBJ1-1 | TRBV29-1 | CSVDVQGTANTEAFF | TGCAGCGTTGACGTTCAGGGGACAGCCAACACTGAAGCTTTCTTT
TRBD1 | many | TRBJ2-7 | TRBV5-1 | CASSFGTGQSAAIGYEQYF | TGCGCCAGCAGCTTCGGGACAGGGCAATCGGCGGCCATTGGCTACGAGCAGTACTTC
- | few | TRBJ1-3 | TRBV2 | CASGRSSGNTIYF | TGTGCCAGCGGGCGGTCCTCTGGAAACACCATATATTTT
TRBD1 | few | TRBJ1-2 | TRBV7-9 | CASSWTGSNYGYTF | TGTGCCAGCAGCTGGACAGGGTCTAACTATGGCTACACCTTC
- | - | TRBJ1-1 | TRBV29-1 | CSLRRNTEAFF | TGCAGCCTCCGGAGGAACACTGAAGCTTTCTTT
TRBD2 | few | TRBJ2-3 | TRBV4-1 | CASSPREVSLTQYF | TGCGCCAGCAGCCCCCGGGAGGTATCTCTTACGCAGTATTTT
- | - | TRBJ2-3 | TRBV27 | CASSLSASGGDTQYF | TGTGCCAGCAGTTTATCGGCCTCCGGGGGAGATACGCAGTATTTT
- | - | TRBJ1-4 | TRBV6-2/TRBV6-3 | CASSYSRTGFEKLFF | TGTGCCAGCAGTTACTCAAGGACGGGGTTTGAAAAACTGTTTTTT
- | many | TRBJ2-7 | TRBV3-1 | CASSLNRVGYEQYF | TGTGCCAGCAGCCTAAACAGGGTAGGCTACGAGCAGTACTTC
- | - | TRBJ2-4 | TRBV6-6 | CASSYSRTPLLAKNIQYF | TGTGCCAGCAGTTACTCGAGGACTCCCCTCCTAGCCAAAAACATTCAGTACTTC
- | many | TRBJ2-7 | TRBV5-1 | CASSLDGDYEQYF | TGCGCCAGCAGCTTGGACGGGGACTACGAGCAGTACTTC